This T cell receptor (beta chain) comes out of a study of T cell responses to AZD1222 COVID-19 vaccine. General study results and limits: At study baseline, merely more than 5 AZD1222 recipients were seropositive. White British ancestry dominated among donors, who included more females, and clonal diversity was possibly underestimated.

The assay was immunoSEQ multiplex PCR, and TCRdb's table has in-frame clones only and misses some. The data contain 100,000 to 150,000 clones, approximately 90% of them singletons. Worth noting for this clone: What it binds is not known.

In germline, CDR1 is LNHDA, CDR2 SQIVND (reference sequence). V lost 6 bases and J lost 4; bases outside the gene matches: 6. This CDR3 region has 15 residues. This sample comprised peripheral blood, obtained on day 0 of AZD1222 vaccination. The gene calls are TRBV19 and TRBJ2-3; TRBD2 matches at 11 bases. The TCR sequence derives from an adult in good health. CDR3 nucleotides: TGTGCCAGTAGGCTGACTAGCGGGGCTTCAGATACGCAGTATTTT. Translated: CASRLTSGASDTQYF.